Following are 15 T cell receptor beta chains from one sample sequenced in a study of T cell repertoires in cytomegalovirus infection. In TCRdb, the reads were re-called with MiXCR into one record per CDR3 protein. The sample has fewer than 550,000 distinct CDR3 sequences; more than 15% are singletons. Sequencing input: CD8+ T cells from PBMCs. The source of these receptors is a human donor in good health (CMV status not recorded). Some clones in this sample may be carry-over from other donors' samples.

This clonotype was picked up many times. The CDR3 here is CASSSTANSPLHF. The CDR3 DNA reads as TGTGCCAGCAGCAGCACAGCTAATTCACCCCTCCACTTT. The chain is built from TRBV6-1 and TRBJ1-6; D unresolved. Germline V gene lookup returns CDR1 MNHNS and CDR2 SASEGT. V shed 6 bases and J shed 6 bases, with 9 bases lying between them. The CDR3 contains 13 residues.

This clonotype was recorded at least ten times. The V gene is TRBV28, the J gene TRBJ2-1; 12 nucleotides agree with TRBD2. CDR1 is MDHEN and CDR2 is SYDVKM in the germline V gene. The CDR3 consists of 15 residues. The trim removed 5 bases at V and 7 bases at J, leaving 6 bases unmatched. The CDR3: CASSGRLAGENEQFF. As DNA, the CDR3 is TGTGCCAGCAGTGGTAGACTAGCGGGAGAAAATGAGCAGTTCTTC. Looking up the rest from reference TRBV28 and TRBJ2-1 gives the full variable domain: DVKVTQSSRYLVKRTGEKVFLECVQDMDHENMFWYRQDPGLGLRLIYFSYDVKMKEKGDIPEGYSVSREKKERFSLILESASTNQTSMYLCASSGRLAGENEQFFGPGTRLTVL.

This clonotype appeared many times. The chain links TRBV10-2 to TRBJ2-7; D might be TRBD1 or TRBD2, each matching 5 bases. CDR1 and CDR2 (germline): WSHSY, SAAADI. Trimming left V 8 bases short and J 5 bases short, with 10 bases between. This CDR3 spans 11 amino acids. CDR3 coding DNA: TGCGCCAGCTCAGAGGGGCACGAGCAGTACTTC. Protein: CASSEGHEQYF.

The rearrangement links TRBV27 to TRBJ2-7; TRBD1 might be the D (5 bases). Trimming pared 4 bases from V and 2 bases from J, leaving 18 bases between. Per the germline V gene, CDR1 is MNHEY and CDR2 is SMNVEV (reference sequence). This CDR3 is 16 amino acids long. Here the CDR3 reads CASSYARGRDTYEQYF. CDR3 nucleotide sequence: TGTGCCAGCAGTTACGCCCGCGGCAGGGATACCTACGAGCAGTACTTC.

This clonotype came up a few times. The V gene is TRBV4-1, the J gene TRBJ2-7; 7 nucleotides match TRBD1. Germline CDR1 is MGHRA and CDR2 is YSYEKL. The junction had 13 bases not matched to a gene; V was cut back by 2 bases and J by 3 bases. There are 17 residues in the CDR3. This CDR3 is CASSQTMPRQGHYEQYF. CDR3 coding DNA: TGCGCCAGCAGCCAAACCATGCCTAGACAGGGTCACTACGAGCAGTACTTC.

The chain is built from TRBV10-2 and TRBJ2-7; 9 bases line up with TRBD2. The CDR3 has 15 residues. V trimming: 5 bases; J trimming: 2 bases; junction bases outside the gene matches: 7. Germline values: CDR1 WSHSY, CDR2 SAAADI. In nucleotides, the CDR3 is TGCGCCAGCAGTTCCACTAGCGGGCTTGCCTACGAGCAGTACTTC. It translates to CASSSTSGLAYEQYF.

In this sample, this clonotype turned up a few times. V is TRBV23-1 and J is TRBJ1-1; D gene uncertain. TRBV23-1 is an ORF, and what it does is uncertain. With 0 bases removed from V and 7 bases from J, the gap between germline ends came to 6 bases. The CDR3 length is 12 residues. DNA for the CDR3: TGCGCCAGCAGTCAATCGGCTCTTGAAGCTTTCTTT. Amino acids: CASSQSALEAFF.

This chain connects TRBV27 to TRBJ2-7, with 10 bases fitting TRBD1. CDR3 length: 16 amino acids. Germline V CDR1 and CDR2: MNHEY, SMNVEV (reference sequence). J lost 2 bases, V lost 0 bases, and 4 bases had no gene match. In nucleotides, the CDR3 is TGTGCCAGCAGTTTATCAACGGGACAGGGGACCTACGAGCAGTACTTC. The encoded protein is CASSLSTGQGTYEQYF.

In this sample, this clonotype turned up a few times. The chain has TRBV27 and TRBJ2-1, with TRBD2 matching over 8 bases. Germline-derived CDR1 and CDR2 are MNHEY and SMNVEV (reference sequence). V was clipped by 1 base and J by 6 bases; unmatched bases: 5. The CDR3 has 15 residues. CDR3 sequence reads: CASSLLGTSFNEQFF. The DNA of the CDR3 is TGTGCCAGCAGTTTATTAGGGACTAGTTTCAATGAGCAGTTCTTC.

This sequence joins TRBV5-1 and TRBJ1-2, with D uncertain. CDR1 is SGHRS, CDR2 YFSETQ, per germline. CDR3 length: 16 amino acids. Trimming pared 1 base from V and 3 bases from J, leaving 16 bases between. The CDR3 here is CASSLNTAESDYGYTF. CDR3 sequence (DNA): TGCGCCAGCAGCTTGAACACGGCTGAATCCGACTATGGCTACACCTTC.

V is TRBV6-6 and J is TRBJ2-5; TRBD1 matches 9 bases. V gave up 5 bases and J gave up 2 bases; unmatched junction bases: 9. Germline-derived CDR1 and CDR2 are MNHNY and SVGAGI (reference sequence). CDR3 length: 16 amino acids. The CDR3 nucleotides are TGTGCCAGCAGTAATTTGGGACAGGGCTTACAAGAGACCCAGTACTTC. Protein sequence: CASSNLGQGLQETQYF.

In its sample, this clonotype was seen a few times. The gene calls are TRBV28 and TRBJ1-4; D remains ambiguous. Trimming left V 6 bases short and J 8 bases short, with 7 bases between. The CDR3 consists of 11 residues. Germline V gene data show CDR1 as MDHEN and CDR2 as SYDVKM. The CDR3 protein is CASREGEKLFF. CDR3 sequence (DNA): TGTGCCAGCAGGGAAGGAGAAAAACTGTTTTTT.

This clonotype was seen once. The junction and the germline gene differ at one end; a read error may be behind it. The chain couples TRBV27 to TRBJ2-7; D possibly corresponds to TRBD2 (7 bases). CDR3 length: 16 residues. Germline V gene lookup returns CDR1 MNHEY and CDR2 SMNVEV (reference sequence). The CDR3 DNA sequence: TGTGCCAGCAGTTTGTCCCTAGCGGACAGCTCCTACGCGCAGTACTTC. Residues: CASSLSLADSSYAQYF.

In nucleotides, the CDR3 is TGCAGTGCTAGAGCGCGGGGGACCTTCACCGGGGAGCTGTTTTTT. It codes for CSARARGTFTGELFF. The chain has TRBV20-1 and TRBJ2-2, with 7 bases fitting TRBD2. Germline CDR1 is DFQATT and CDR2 is SNEGSKA (reference sequence). Unmatched junction bases numbered 6, after V lost 1 base and J lost 4 bases. There are 15 residues in the CDR3.

The sample holds a few counts of this clonotype. The V call is TRBV7-4, the J call TRBJ1-2; no clear D gene. The CDR3 has 13 amino acids. The germline gives CDR1 SGHVT, CDR2 SQSDAQ. The V gene lost 1 base and the J gene lost 2 bases, with 5 bases spanning the gap. CDR3 nucleotide sequence: TGTGCCAGCAGCTTAGTAACAAACTATGGCTACACCTTC. It yields the protein CASSLVTNYGYTF.